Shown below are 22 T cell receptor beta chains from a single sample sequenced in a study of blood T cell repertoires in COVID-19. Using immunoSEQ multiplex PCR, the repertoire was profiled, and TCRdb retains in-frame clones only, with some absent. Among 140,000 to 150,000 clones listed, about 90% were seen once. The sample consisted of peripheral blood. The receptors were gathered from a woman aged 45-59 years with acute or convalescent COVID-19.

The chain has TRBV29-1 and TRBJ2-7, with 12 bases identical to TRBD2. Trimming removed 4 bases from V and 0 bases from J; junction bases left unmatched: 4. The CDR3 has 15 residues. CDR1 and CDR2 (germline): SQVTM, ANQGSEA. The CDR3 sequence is CSVARTSGVSYEQYF. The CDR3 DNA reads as TGCAGCGTTGCGCGGACTAGCGGGGTCTCCTACGAGCAGTACTTC.

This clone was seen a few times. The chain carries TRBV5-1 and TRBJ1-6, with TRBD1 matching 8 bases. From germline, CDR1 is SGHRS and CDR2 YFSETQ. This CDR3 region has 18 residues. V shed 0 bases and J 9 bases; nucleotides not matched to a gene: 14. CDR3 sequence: CASSLVTGRTGRTSPLHF. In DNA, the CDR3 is TGCGCCAGCAGCTTGGTTACGGGAAGGACAGGGAGGACTTCACCCCTCCACTTT.

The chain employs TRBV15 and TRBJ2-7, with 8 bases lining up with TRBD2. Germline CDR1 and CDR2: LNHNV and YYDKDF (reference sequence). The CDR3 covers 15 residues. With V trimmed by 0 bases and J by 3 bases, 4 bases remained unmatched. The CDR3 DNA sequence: TGTGCCACCAGCAGAGAACGGGAGGGTGGCTACGAGCAGTACTTC. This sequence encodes CATSREREGGYEQYF.

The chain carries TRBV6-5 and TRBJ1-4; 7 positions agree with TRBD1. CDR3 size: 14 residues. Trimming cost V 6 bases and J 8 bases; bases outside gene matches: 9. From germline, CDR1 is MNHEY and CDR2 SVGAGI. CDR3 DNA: TGTGCCAGCAGCCCCGACAGGGACAGAGAAAAACTGTTTTTT. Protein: CASSPDRDREKLFF.

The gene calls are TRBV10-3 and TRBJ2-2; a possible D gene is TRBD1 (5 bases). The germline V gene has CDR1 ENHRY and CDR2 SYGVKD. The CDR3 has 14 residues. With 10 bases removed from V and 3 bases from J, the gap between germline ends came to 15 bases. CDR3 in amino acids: CATTTQGYTGELFF. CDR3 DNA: TGTGCCACCACCACGCAGGGTTACACCGGGGAGCTGTTTTTT.

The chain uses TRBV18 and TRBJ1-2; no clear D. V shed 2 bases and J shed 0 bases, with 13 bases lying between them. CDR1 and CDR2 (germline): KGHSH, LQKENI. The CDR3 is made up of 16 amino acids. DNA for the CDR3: TGTGCCAGCTCACCAGGGCCCGGCCCAGCTAACTATGGCTACACCTTC. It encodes CASSPGPGPANYGYTF.

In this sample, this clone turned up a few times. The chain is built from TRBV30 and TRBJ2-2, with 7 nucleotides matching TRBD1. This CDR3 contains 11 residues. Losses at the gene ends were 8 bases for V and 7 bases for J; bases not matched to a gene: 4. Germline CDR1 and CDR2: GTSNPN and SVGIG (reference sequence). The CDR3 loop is CAGQGVGELFF. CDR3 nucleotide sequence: TGTGCCGGTCAGGGGGTCGGGGAGCTGTTTTTT.

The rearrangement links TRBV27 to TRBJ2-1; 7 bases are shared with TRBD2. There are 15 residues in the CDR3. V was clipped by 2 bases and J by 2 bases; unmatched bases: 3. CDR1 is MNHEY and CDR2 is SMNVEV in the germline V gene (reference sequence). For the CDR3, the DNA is TGTGCCAGCAGTTTAGGGGGGGTCCCCTACAATGAGCAGTTCTTC. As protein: CASSLGGVPYNEQFF.

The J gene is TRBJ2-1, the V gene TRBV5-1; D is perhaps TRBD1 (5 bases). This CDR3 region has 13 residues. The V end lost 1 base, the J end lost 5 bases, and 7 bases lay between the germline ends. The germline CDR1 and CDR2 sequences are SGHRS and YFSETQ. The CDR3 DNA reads TGCGCCAGCAGCTTGAGGGGCAACAATGAGCAGTTCTTC. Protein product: CASSLRGNNEQFF.

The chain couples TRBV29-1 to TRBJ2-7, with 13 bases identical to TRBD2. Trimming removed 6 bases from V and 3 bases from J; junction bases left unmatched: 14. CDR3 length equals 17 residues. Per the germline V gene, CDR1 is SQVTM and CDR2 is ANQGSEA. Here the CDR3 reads CSVSGTSGTPVNYEQYF. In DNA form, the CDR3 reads TGCAGCGTGTCCGGGACTAGCGGGACGCCAGTAAACTACGAGCAGTACTTC.

This CDR3 reads CASSSQTYQETQYF. CDR3 sequence (DNA): TGTGCCAGCAGCTCACAGACGTACCAAGAGACCCAGTACTTC. The chain has TRBV7-2 and TRBJ2-5; D is undetermined. CDR3 length: 14 residues. CDR1 is SGHTA and CDR2 is FQGNSA in the germline V gene. Trimming pared 4 bases from V and 0 bases from J, leaving 9 bases between.

For the CDR3, the DNA is TGTGCCAGCATGGGGAGAAGGACAGGGGGGAACAATGAGCAGTTCTTC. It specifies CASMGRRTGGNNEQFF. V and J are TRBV2 and TRBJ2-1; 10 nucleotides line up with TRBD1. Looked up from germline, CDR1 is SNHLY and CDR2 is FYNNEI. With 7 bases clipped from V and 5 bases from J, the junction kept 11 bases outside the gene matches. The CDR3 covers 16 residues.

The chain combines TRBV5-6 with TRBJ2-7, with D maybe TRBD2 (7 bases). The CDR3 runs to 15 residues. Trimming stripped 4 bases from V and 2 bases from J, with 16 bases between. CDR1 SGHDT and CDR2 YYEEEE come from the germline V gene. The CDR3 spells CASSPLGRGPYEQYF. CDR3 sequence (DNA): TGTGCCAGCAGCCCTCTTGGGCGGGGGCCCTACGAGCAGTACTTC.

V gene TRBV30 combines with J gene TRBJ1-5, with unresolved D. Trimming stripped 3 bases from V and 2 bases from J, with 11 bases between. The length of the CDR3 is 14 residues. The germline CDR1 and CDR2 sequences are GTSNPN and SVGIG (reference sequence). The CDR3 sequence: CAWSDFGGNQPQHF. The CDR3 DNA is TGTGCCTGGAGCGACTTTGGTGGCAATCAGCCCCAGCATTTT.

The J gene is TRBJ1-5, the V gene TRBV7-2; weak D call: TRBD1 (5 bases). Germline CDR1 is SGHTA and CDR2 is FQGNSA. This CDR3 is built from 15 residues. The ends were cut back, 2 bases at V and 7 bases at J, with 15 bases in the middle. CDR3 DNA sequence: TGTGCCAGCAGCTTATCGCGGGGGAGCGGACAGCCCCAGCATTTT. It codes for CASSLSRGSGQPQHF.

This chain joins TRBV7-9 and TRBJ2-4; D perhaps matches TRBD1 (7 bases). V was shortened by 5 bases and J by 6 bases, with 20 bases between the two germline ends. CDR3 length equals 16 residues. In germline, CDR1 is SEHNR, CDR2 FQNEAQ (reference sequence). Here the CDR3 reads CASSPPTGRRLNIQYF. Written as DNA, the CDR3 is TGTGCCAGCAGCCCCCCGACAGGGAGGAGGCTAAACATTCAGTACTTC.

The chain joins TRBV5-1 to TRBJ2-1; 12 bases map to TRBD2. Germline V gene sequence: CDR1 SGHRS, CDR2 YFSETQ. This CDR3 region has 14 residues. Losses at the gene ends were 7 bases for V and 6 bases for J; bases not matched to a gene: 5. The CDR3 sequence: CASSPGLAGNEQFF. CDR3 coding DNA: TGCGCCAGCTCTCCGGGACTAGCGGGCAATGAGCAGTTCTTC.

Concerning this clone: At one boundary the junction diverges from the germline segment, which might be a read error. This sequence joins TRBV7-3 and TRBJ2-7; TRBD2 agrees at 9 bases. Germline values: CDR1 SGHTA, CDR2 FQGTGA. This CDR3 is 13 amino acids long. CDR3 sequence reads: CASGLAGEREQYF. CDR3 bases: TGTGCCAGCGGCTTAGCGGGAGAGCGCGAGCAGTACTTC. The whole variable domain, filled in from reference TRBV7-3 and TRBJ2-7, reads GAGVSQTPSNKVTEKGKYVELRCDPISGHTALYWYRQSLGQGPEFLIYFQGTGAADDSGLPNDRFFAVRPEGSVSTLKIQRTERGDSAVYLCASGLAGEREQYFGPGTRLTVT.

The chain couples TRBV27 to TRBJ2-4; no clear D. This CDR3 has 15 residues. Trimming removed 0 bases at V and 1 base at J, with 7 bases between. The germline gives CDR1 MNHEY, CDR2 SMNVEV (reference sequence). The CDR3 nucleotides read TGTGCCAGCAGTTTATCGTATATGGCCAAAAACATTCAGTACTTC. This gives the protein CASSLSYMAKNIQYF.

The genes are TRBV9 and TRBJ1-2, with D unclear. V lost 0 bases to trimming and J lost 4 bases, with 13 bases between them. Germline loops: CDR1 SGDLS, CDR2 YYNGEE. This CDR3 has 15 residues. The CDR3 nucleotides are TGTGCCAGCAGCGTAGAAGCGGCAGGCGTCTATGGCTACACCTTC. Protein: CASSVEAAGVYGYTF.

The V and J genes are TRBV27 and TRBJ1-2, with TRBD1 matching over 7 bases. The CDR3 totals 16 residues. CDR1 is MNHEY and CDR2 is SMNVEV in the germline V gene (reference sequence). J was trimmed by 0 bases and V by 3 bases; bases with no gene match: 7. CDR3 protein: CASSFKTGWANYGYTF. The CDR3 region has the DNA TGTGCCAGCAGTTTTAAGACAGGGTGGGCTAACTATGGCTACACCTTC.

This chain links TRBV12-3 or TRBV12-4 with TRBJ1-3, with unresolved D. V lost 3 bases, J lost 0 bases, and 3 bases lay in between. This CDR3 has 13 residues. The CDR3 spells CASSFSSGNTIYF. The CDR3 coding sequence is TGTGCCAGCAGTTTCAGCTCTGGAAACACCATATATTTT.